Listed below are T cell receptor beta chains from one sample, sequenced in a study of identical twins. TCRdb reanalysed the 5' RACE reads using MiXCR and keeps one entry per CDR3 protein. The sample lists about 890,000 distinct CDR3 sequences, more than 9% seen once, with 1.5% to 2% in the top ten. These data were likewise used in another study, on yellow fever vaccine responses in identical twins.

Sequenced sample: PBMCs. The receptor source for this set is a woman between 18 and 30 years old in good health. CDR3s include the opening cysteine and the closing phenylalanine or tryptophan. The D gene is left open where the match is weak. Size is omitted from some rows. Given values are once, few, many or a class for expanded clones.

CDR3	DNA	V	D	J	size
CASKGAGSYNEQFF	TGTGCCAGCAAAGGGGCAGGGTCCTACAATGAGCAGTTCTTC	TRBV7-9	-	TRBJ2-1	-
CASSIAASGTGEQYF	TGTGCCAGTAGTATAGCGGCTAGCGGGACGGGTGAGCAGTACTTC	TRBV19	TRBD2	TRBJ2-7	-
CATSDGDRGGYTF	TGTGCCACCAGTGATGGGGACAGGGGAGGCTACACCTTC	TRBV24-1	TRBD1	TRBJ1-2	-
CASSFSAINQPQHF	TGTGCCAGCAGTTTTTCGGCGATCAATCAGCCCCAGCATTTT	TRBV12-3/TRBV12-4	-	TRBJ1-5	-
CATRTGTKSGVRVTQYF	TGTGCCACCAGGACCGGGACAAAAAGTGGGGTTCGGGTGACCCAGTACTTC	TRBV15	-	TRBJ2-5	-
CSATIHETELDGYTF	TGCAGTGCTACCATCCACGAGACAGAGCTGGATGGCTACACCTTC	TRBV20-1	-	TRBJ1-2	-
CASSFSGRPTDTQYF	TGTGCCAGCAGCTTTAGCGGGAGGCCCACAGATACGCAGTATTTT	TRBV7-6	TRBD2	TRBJ2-3	few
CSVVISSYNEQFF	TGCAGCGTTGTGATTAGCTCCTACAATGAGCAGTTCTTC	TRBV29-1	-	TRBJ2-1	few
CASSPGTSRTDTQYF	TGTGCCAGCAGCCCAGGGACTAGCCGTACAGATACGCAGTATTTT	TRBV3-1	TRBD2	TRBJ2-3	few
CATSRDRLDRQYF	TGTGCCACCAGCAGAGATCGGCTAGACCGCCAGTATTTT	TRBV15	-	TRBJ2-3	few
CATSRDLTYAGANVLTF	TGTGCCACCAGCAGAGATCTAACGTATGCTGGGGCCAACGTCCTGACTTTC	TRBV15	-	TRBJ2-6	few
CASSLRPGLKSYNEQFF	TGTGCCAGCAGTTTACGGCCAGGGTTAAAGTCCTACAATGAGCAGTTCTTC	TRBV12-3/TRBV12-4	-	TRBJ2-1	-
CASSPADRNNEQFF	TGTGCCAGCAGCCCCGCAGACAGGAACAATGAGCAGTTCTTC	TRBV28	-	TRBJ2-1	few
CASSPRAVAGGTIAQYF	TGTGCCAGCAGCCCACGTGCGGTAGCGGGGGGAACCATAGCGCAGTATTTT	TRBV12-3/TRBV12-4	TRBD2	TRBJ2-3	many
CSARLAWSSTGELFF	TGCAGTGCTAGGCTAGCCTGGTCGTCCACCGGGGAGCTGTTTTTT	TRBV20-1	-	TRBJ2-2	few
CSAVFGTSLGRYNNEQFF	TGCAGCGCCGTCTTTGGGACGAGCCTTGGTAGATACAACAATGAGCAGTTCTTC	TRBV29-1	-	TRBJ2-1	few
CSARWSAETQYF	TGCAGTGCTAGGTGGTCGGCGGAGACCCAGTACTTC	TRBV20-1	-	TRBJ2-5	few
CASSSGDVGETQYF	TGTGCCAGCAGTTCGGGGGATGTGGGAGAGACCCAGTACTTC	TRBV6-5	-	TRBJ2-5	-
CASSQASARANEQFF	TGTGCCAGCAGCCAAGCTAGCGCGCGGGCCAATGAGCAGTTCTTC	TRBV3-1	-	TRBJ2-1	-
CAISEGTGGRTDTQYF	TGTGCCATCAGTGAAGGGACAGGGGGCCGCACAGATACGCAGTATTTT	TRBV10-3	TRBD1	TRBJ2-3	-
CASRSTGAGANVLTF	TGTGCCAGCAGATCAACAGGGGCTGGGGCCAACGTCCTGACTTTC	TRBV2	TRBD1	TRBJ2-6	-
CASSVKTDMNTEAFF	TGTGCCAGCAGCGTTAAGACAGACATGAACACTGAAGCTTTCTTT	TRBV9	-	TRBJ1-1	few
CASSVNRGRWLNTEAFF	TGTGCCAGCAGTGTTAACAGGGGGCGTTGGCTGAACACTGAAGCTTTCTTT	TRBV6-1	TRBD1	TRBJ1-1	-
CSALGTASTDTQYF	TGCAGTGCCCTGGGGACAGCAAGCACAGATACGCAGTATTTT	TRBV20-1	TRBD1	TRBJ2-3	many
CSAVGPPTGELFF	TGCAGTGCTGTCGGACCACCCACCGGGGAGCTGTTTTTT	TRBV20-1	-	TRBJ2-2	few
CASSLATPNTDTQYF	TGTGCCAGCAGCTTAGCTACACCGAACACAGATACGCAGTATTTT	TRBV7-9	-	TRBJ2-3	-
CASSEGTGRDSNQPQHF	TGTGCCAGCAGTGAAGGGACAGGACGAGATAGCAATCAGCCCCAGCATTTT	TRBV25-1	TRBD1	TRBJ1-5	few
CASSQAPLGDRRNEQFF	TGCGCCAGCAGCCAGGCACCACTCGGGGACCGGCGCAATGAGCAGTTCTTC	TRBV4-1	-	TRBJ2-1	few
CASSQEGLAGRPNTQYF	TGTGCCAGCAGCCAAGAGGGACTAGCGGGCCGCCCCAATACGCAGTATTTT	TRBV3-1	TRBD2	TRBJ2-3	few
CASSLGALRSGSGDTQYF	TGTGCCAGCAGCTTAGGTGCCTTGCGGAGCGGGAGTGGGGATACGCAGTATTTT	TRBV7-6	TRBD2	TRBJ2-3	-
CASSFLGVAGGIYNEQFF	TGCGCCAGCAGCTTCCTGGGGGTAGCGGGAGGGATATACAATGAGCAGTTCTTC	TRBV5-1	TRBD2	TRBJ2-1	many
CASLRGTDTQYF	TGTGCCAGCTTGAGGGGGACAGATACGCAGTATTTT	TRBV6-5	-	TRBJ2-3	few
CASRRGGGTEAFF	TGTGCCAGCAGGAGAGGAGGGGGCACTGAAGCTTTCTTT	TRBV6-1	-	TRBJ1-1	many
CASSFDSAKNIQYF	TGTGCCAGCAGCTTCGACAGTGCCAAAAACATTCAGTACTTC	TRBV11-2	-	TRBJ2-4	few
CASGGFRAQSGNEQFF	TGTGCCAGCGGGGGCTTTAGGGCCCAGAGTGGCAATGAGCAGTTCTTC	TRBV7-2	-	TRBJ2-1	-
CSASGLAGGPSTDTQYF	TGCAGTGCATCAGGACTAGCGGGAGGACCTAGCACAGATACGCAGTATTTT	TRBV20-1	TRBD2	TRBJ2-3	few
CSVVPAGQAADGEQFF	TGCAGCGTTGTGCCTGCGGGACAGGCTGCTGATGGTGAGCAGTTCTTC	TRBV29-1	TRBD1	TRBJ2-1	-
CSLPRAGASYNEQFF	TGCAGTCTTCCCCGAGCGGGGGCCTCCTACAATGAGCAGTTCTTC	TRBV20-1	TRBD2	TRBJ2-1	-
CASSSGLAVNIQYF	TGTGCCAGCAGCTCGGGACTAGCAGTAAACATTCAGTACTTC	TRBV7-9	TRBD2	TRBJ2-4	-
CSASSGGAPYNEQFF	TGCAGTGCTAGTAGCGGGGGGGCGCCCTACAATGAGCAGTTCTTC	TRBV20-1	TRBD2	TRBJ2-1	few
CASSQEEGGWADTQYF	TGTGCCAGCAGCCAAGAGGAGGGGGGCTGGGCAGATACGCAGTATTTT	TRBV14	-	TRBJ2-3	few
CASSDDYNEQFF	TGTGCCAGCAGTGATGATTACAATGAGCAGTTCTTC	TRBV2	-	TRBJ2-1	-
CASSLVPLNFVGGELFF	TGTGCCAGCAGTTTAGTGCCCCTGAATTTTGTGGGCGGGGAGCTGTTTTTT	TRBV12-3/TRBV12-4	-	TRBJ2-2	many
CASSMGGGLYNEQFF	TGTGCCAGCAGCATGGGGGGGGGCCTTTACAATGAGCAGTTCTTC	TRBV25-1	-	TRBJ2-1	few
CASSLQGTSGKGYGSYEQYF	TGTGCCAGCAGCTTACAAGGGACTAGCGGGAAAGGCTACGGTTCCTACGAGCAGTACTTC	TRBV11-2	TRBD2	TRBJ2-7	-
CASGPERYSGANVLTF	TGTGCCAGCGGCCCGGAACGGTACTCTGGGGCCAACGTCCTGACTTTC	TRBV12-3/TRBV12-4	-	TRBJ2-6	-
CSVQGGGELFF	TGCAGTGTTCAGGGTGGCGGGGAGCTGTTTTTT	TRBV20-1	-	TRBJ2-2	many
CASGRQDSNQPQHF	TGTGCCAGCGGCCGACAGGATAGCAATCAGCCCCAGCATTTT	TRBV12-3/TRBV12-4	-	TRBJ1-5	many
CASSPAAGNNNSPLHF	TGTGCCAGCAGTCCCGCCGCTGGGAATAATAATTCACCCCTCCACTTT	TRBV28	-	TRBJ1-6	few
CASSLGEAERGFF	TGTGCCAGCAGCTTAGGTGAAGCGGAGAGGGGGTTCTTC	TRBV11-2	-	TRBJ2-1	few
CSVGRTGLYNEQFF	TGCAGCGTTGGTAGGACAGGGCTCTACAATGAGCAGTTCTTC	TRBV29-1	TRBD1	TRBJ2-1	many
CASAIWGYEQYF	TGTGCTAGTGCTATATGGGGCTACGAGCAGTACTTC	TRBV12-5	-	TRBJ2-7	few
CSADNEQFF	TGCAGTGCGGACAATGAGCAGTTCTTC	TRBV20-1	-	TRBJ2-1	many
CASSLTRSPLHF	TGTGCCAGCAGTTTGACCCGGTCACCCCTCCACTTT	TRBV12-3/TRBV12-4	-	TRBJ1-6	many
CASSYRDRVDNEQFF	TGCGCCAGCAGCTACCGGGACAGGGTAGACAATGAGCAGTTCTTC	TRBV4-1	TRBD1	TRBJ2-1	-
CASRSSNEQFF	TGTGCCAGCAGGTCTAGCAATGAGCAGTTCTTC	TRBV12-3/TRBV12-4	-	TRBJ2-1	-